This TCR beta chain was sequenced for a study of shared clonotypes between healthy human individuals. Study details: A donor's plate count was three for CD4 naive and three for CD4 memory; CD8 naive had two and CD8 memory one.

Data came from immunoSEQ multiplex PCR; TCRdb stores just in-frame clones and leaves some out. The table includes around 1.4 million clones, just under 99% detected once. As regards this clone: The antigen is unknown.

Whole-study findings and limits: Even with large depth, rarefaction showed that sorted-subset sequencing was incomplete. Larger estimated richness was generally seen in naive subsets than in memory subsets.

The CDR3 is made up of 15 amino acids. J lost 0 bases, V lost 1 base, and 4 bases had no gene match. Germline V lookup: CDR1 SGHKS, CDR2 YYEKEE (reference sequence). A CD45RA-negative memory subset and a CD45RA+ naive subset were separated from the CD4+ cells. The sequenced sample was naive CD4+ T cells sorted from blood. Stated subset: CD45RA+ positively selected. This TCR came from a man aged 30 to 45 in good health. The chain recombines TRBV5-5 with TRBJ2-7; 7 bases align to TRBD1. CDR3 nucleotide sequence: TGTGCCAGCAGCTTGTTTGGGGACAGCTCCTACGAGCAGTACTTC. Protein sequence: CASSLFGDSSYEQYF. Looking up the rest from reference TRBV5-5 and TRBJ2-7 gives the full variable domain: DAGVTQSPTHLIKTRGQQVTLRCSPISGHKSVSWYQQVLGQGPQFIFQYYEKEERGRGNFPDRFSARQFPNYSSELNVNALLLGDSALYLCASSLFGDSSYEQYFGPGTRLTVT.